This T cell receptor (beta chain) was captured in a study of metastatic and nonmetastatic thyroid tumors. About the research overall: Patients with malignant and benign thyroid disease provided blood and tumor or nodule tissue, whose repertoires were compared.

Thyroid surgery had not been preceded by any treatment in any patient. This clone was observed at least ten times. The antigen is undetermined. Under the authors' procedure: A classifier of distant metastasis in papillary thyroid cancer was built from CDR3 differences (across clinicopathological groups). With MiXCR, TCRdb reprocessed the PCR reads. TCRdb's processing, not the authors', yielded these V and J calls. The sample contains around 70,000 clones, more than 15% of which appear only once. Broader study findings: Malignant thyroid tumors reportedly exceeded benign nodules significantly in TCR beta diversity, with the difference appearing in blood and tumor.

The germline V and J ends were trimmed by 6 bases and 4 bases, with 13 bases remaining between them. CDR3 size: 13 residues. Germline V gene sequence: CDR1 DFQATT, CDR2 SNEGSKA (reference sequence). This receptor was obtained from a female donor with papillary thyroid cancer or a benign thyroid nodule (not recorded which). Some clones in this sample may be carry-over from other donors' samples. Sequences were obtained from blood. The chain couples TRBV20-1 to TRBJ2-1; D unresolved. In DNA, the CDR3 is TGCAGTGCACAGAGCAGGCCTTACAATGAGCAGTTCTTC. Translating it yields CSAQSRPYNEQFF.